The sequence of this TCR beta chain was determined in a study of blood T cell repertoires in COVID-19. Study background: Researchers got acute and convalescent COVID-19 samples from the United States, Italy and Spain. PBMCs, B-cell-depleted T cells, or T cells were the source of the cDNA or gDNA that made up the material.

The CDR3 extends over 16 amino acids. Germline V gene sequence: CDR1 SGHAT, CDR2 FQNNGV. Germline trimming cut 4 bases from V and 7 bases from J; bases unmatched to any gene: 14. Authors' analysis steps: The authors estimated nucleated cell counts from reference gene primer amplification. The protocol was immunoSEQ multiplex PCR, while the TCRdb copy is restricted to in-frame clones and leaves out a portion. The V and J calls and clone size were taken over from that table, and D and trimming were inferred from the DNA. The sample yields about 63,000 clones, around three quarters seen once. The gene calls are TRBV11-2 and TRBJ2-3; 7 positions match TRBD2. Sequencing was done on a sample of peripheral blood. The clonotype originates from a human donor in a cohort sampled during active COVID-19. CDR3 bases: TGTGCCAGCAGCTCCCGCCTAGCGGCTGGGGATTATACGCAGTATTTT. Its protein is CASSSRLAAGDYTQYF.